The T cell receptor beta chain described here comes from a study of cytomegalovirus exposure and HLA in healthy donors. The CDR3 is 14 residues long. Trimming removed 10 bases from V and 3 bases from J; junction bases left unmatched: 7. Germline lookup yields CDR1 LNHDA and CDR2 SQIVND (reference sequence). Repertoires were generated with immunoSEQ multiplex PCR, while TCRdb's copy carries only in-frame clones and drops some. The repertoire holds about 200,000 clones, with approximately 78% as singletons. The origin of this receptor is a woman in her twenties or thirties in good health and CMV-seronegative. The J gene is TRBJ2-2, the V gene TRBV19; 8 bases align to TRBD1. The sample comprised PBMCs. The CDR3 region is CATEDRVYTGELFF. The CDR3 DNA reads TGTGCCACCGAGGACAGGGTTTACACCGGGGAGCTGTTTTTT.